Each of the 6 T cell receptor beta chains below was sequenced from the same sample in a study of a mutant IDH1 vaccine in newly diagnosed glioma. Repertoires were generated with immunoSEQ multiplex PCR, while TCRdb's copy carries only in-frame clones and drops some. The repertoire holds some 100,000 clones, with 83% as singletons. Time point noted: baseline, week 1 (first vaccination visit). As for treatment: pre-vaccination baseline after standard-of-care therapy. Sequenced material: PBMCs, taken from a glioma patient treated with radiotherapy, temozolomide or both. The receptors were sampled from a woman in her forties or fifties with glioma.

The chain employs TRBV27 and TRBJ2-3; D remains unclear. The CDR3 is 15 residues long. Per germline, CDR1 MNHEY and CDR2 SMNVEV (reference sequence). V lost 0 bases to trimming and J lost 0 bases, with 7 bases between them. CDR3 coding DNA: TGTGCCAGCAGTTTATCGCGGAGAAGCACAGATACGCAGTATTTT. Translation gives CASSLSRRSTDTQYF.

The chain carries TRBV5-8 and TRBJ1-5; no reliable D call. V lost 3 bases and J 0 bases, leaving 10 bases between the germline ends. The V gene's germline CDR1 is SGHTS and CDR2 YDEGEE. This CDR3 contains 15 residues. CDR3 region: CASSSGLNSNQPQHF. CDR3 nucleotides: TGTGCCAGCAGCTCGGGCCTCAATAGCAATCAGCCCCAGCATTTT.

For the CDR3, the DNA is TGTGCCAGCAGCCCGAGGACAGGGCTCTTGTATGGCTACACCTTC. Protein: CASSPRTGLLYGYTF. The J gene is TRBJ1-2, the V gene TRBV9, with 8 bases matching TRBD1. The V gene's germline CDR1 is SGDLS and CDR2 YYNGEE. This CDR3 spans 15 amino acids. V shed 4 bases, J shed 5 bases, and the junction held 10 bases outside the gene matches.

This clone turned up a few times. The chain uses TRBV4-1 and TRBJ1-5; D is unclear. Germline V CDR1 and CDR2: MGHRA, YSYEKL. The CDR3 length is 14 residues. Trimming took off 0 bases at V and 7 bases at J, with 10 bases between the two ends. The CDR3 spells CASSQDFTKQPQHF. The CDR3 DNA follows: TGCGCCAGCAGCCAAGATTTTACGAAGCAGCCCCAGCATTTT.

The chain has TRBV7-2 and TRBJ1-2; D gene uncertain. This CDR3 comprises 15 residues. Germline CDR1 is SGHTA and CDR2 is FQGNSA. Trimming took off 4 bases at V and 4 bases at J, with 16 bases between the two ends. The CDR3 DNA sequence: TGTGCCAGCAGCTCAGTGGTAACTGCCCGCTATGGCTACACCTTC. This encodes CASSSVVTARYGYTF.

The gene calls are TRBV6-1 and TRBJ1-1; D may be TRBD1 (6 bases). Germline values: CDR1 MNHNS, CDR2 SASEGT. The V end was cut by 5 bases, the J end by 5 bases, with 9 bases between. This CDR3 is built from 12 residues. The CDR3 coding sequence is TGTGCCAGCAGTCCACAGGGAACTGAAGCTTTCTTT. It specifies CASSPQGTEAFF.